The 20 T cell receptor beta chains reported below all come from one sample, sequenced in a study of human T cells and chemical hapten exposure. TCRdb recomputed calls from the RACE reads with MiXCR, one row per CDR3 protein. The sample records about 140,000 distinct CDR3 sequences, about 10% being singletons. The time point here: patch test 2, 6 weeks after DPC sensitization. As to treatment: therapeutic diphenylcyclopropenone sensitization with weekly scalp DPC. This sample comprised whole blood, obtained in connection with sensitization to the hapten diphenylcyclopropenone (DPC). The receptors originated from a woman in her forties or fifties with alopecia areata. Some clones in this sample may be carry-over from other donors' samples.

This clonotype occurred a few times. V and J are TRBV7-2 and TRBJ2-1; no firm D call. The CDR3 loop spans 13 amino acids. Germline V gives CDR1 SGHTA, CDR2 FQGNSA. V lost 5 bases and J 6 bases, leaving 11 bases between the germline ends. CDR3 coding DNA: TGTGCCAGCAGCCTAGTACCCCCCAATGAGCAGTTCTTC. This encodes CASSLVPPNEQFF.

This clonotype was seen a few times. V gene TRBV5-1 combines with J gene TRBJ1-4, with a possible D match to TRBD1 (6 bases). Germline V gives CDR1 SGHRS, CDR2 YFSETQ. V lost 4 bases to trimming and J lost 4 bases, with 11 bases between them. The CDR3 is made up of 14 amino acids. This chain's CDR3 is CASSQDSYNEKLFF. The CDR3 nucleotides are TGCGCCAGCAGCCAGGACAGCTATAATGAAAAACTGTTTTTT.

There are a few counts of this clonotype. CDR3 coding DNA: TGTGCCAGTAGTAAGGGATCGGCCAAGAACACCGGGGAGCTGTTTTTT. Translating it yields CASSKGSAKNTGELFF. This chain joins TRBV19 and TRBJ2-2; D ambiguous. V dropped 4 bases and J dropped 1 base, with 13 bases sitting between them. Germline loops: CDR1 LNHDA, CDR2 SQIVND (reference sequence). The CDR3 covers 16 residues.

The chain combines TRBV5-1 with TRBJ1-1; D gene unclear. Germline-derived CDR1 and CDR2 are SGHRS and YFSETQ. The CDR3 spans 14 residues. V gave up 2 bases and J gave up 0 bases, with 8 bases separating them. The CDR3 DNA reads as TGCGCCAGCAGCTTTGACACCCTGAACACTGAAGCTTTCTTT. Translation gives CASSFDTLNTEAFF.

This clonotype was picked up many times. The V and J genes are TRBV18 and TRBJ1-1, with D unresolved. V dropped 6 bases and J dropped 1 base, with 12 bases sitting between them. The CDR3 is 14 amino acids. CDR1 is KGHSH, CDR2 LQKENI, per germline. The CDR3 sequence is CASSPDKGNTEAFF. DNA of the CDR3: TGTGCCAGCTCTCCAGACAAGGGGAACACTGAAGCTTTCTTT. Based on the CDR3 plus reference TRBV18 and TRBJ1-1, the full variable domain is NAGVMQNPRHLVRRRGQEARLRCSPMKGHSHVYWYRQLPEEGLKFMVYLQKENIIDESGMPKERFSAEFPKEGPSILRIQQVVRGDSAAYFCASSPDKGNTEAFFGQGTRLTVV.

The rearrangement links TRBV6-1 to TRBJ2-2, with a weak D call TRBD2 (6 bases). CDR1 and CDR2 from the germline V gene are MNHNS and SASEGT. V shed 7 bases and J shed 1 base, with 19 bases lying between them. The CDR3 loop spans 17 amino acids. CDR3 loop: CASTFPTNGRNTGELFF. The CDR3 DNA sequence: TGTGCCAGCACCTTCCCAACTAACGGGAGGAACACCGGGGAGCTGTTTTTT.

The chain employs TRBV20-1 and TRBJ1-5, with D maybe TRBD1 (5 bases). Germline loops: CDR1 DFQATT, CDR2 SNEGSKA (reference sequence). V was clipped by 3 bases and J by 0 bases, with 9 bases between them. The CDR3 length is 14 residues. CDR3 DNA sequence: TGCAGTGCTAGGGACACTCATAGCAATCAGCCCCAGCATTTT. It translates to CSARDTHSNQPQHF.

The DNA for the CDR3 is TGTGCCAGCAGTTACTCGGCGGGACTCTCCTACGAGCAGTACTTC. It specifies CASSYSAGLSYEQYF. The chain links TRBV6-6 to TRBJ2-7; the D gene is possibly TRBD2 (6 bases). V shed 0 bases and J shed 0 bases, with 9 bases lying between them. The CDR3 consists of 15 residues. CDR1 is MNHNY and CDR2 is SVGAGI in the germline V gene (reference sequence).

The V gene is TRBV7-9, the J gene TRBJ2-1, with 13 bases aligning to TRBD2. This CDR3 contains 15 residues. Germline CDR1 is SEHNR and CDR2 is FQNEAQ (reference sequence). The ends lost 6 bases at V and 7 bases at J; junction bases unmatched: 6. The CDR3 coding sequence is TGTGCCAGCAGACTTAGGACTAGCGGGAGTAATGAGCAGTTCTTC. Amino acid sequence: CASRLRTSGSNEQFF.

This clonotype was counted ten times or more. V is TRBV12-3 or TRBV12-4 and J is TRBJ2-3; no firm D call. CDR3 length: 14 amino acids. The germline V and J ends were trimmed by 5 bases and 2 bases, with 11 bases remaining between them. The CDR3 region has the DNA TGTGCCAGCAGTCCCAGTACGTTCACAGATACGCAGTATTTT. Amino acids: CASSPSTFTDTQYF.

Only a few counts were recorded for this clonotype. The rearrangement joins TRBV7-2 to TRBJ2-1; 8 nucleotides line up with TRBD2. The germline CDR1 and CDR2 sequences are SGHTA and FQGNSA. Trimming cost V 2 bases and J 5 bases; bases outside gene matches: 11. This CDR3 is 17 amino acids long. In nucleotides, the CDR3 is TGTGCCAGCAGCTTAAGTGTCGGGCTAGCGGGCGACAATGAGCAGTTCTTC. Protein: CASSLSVGLAGDNEQFF.

The J gene is TRBJ2-1, the V gene TRBV28; perhaps TRBD2 as D (5 bases). The V gene lost 3 bases and the J gene lost 5 bases, with 11 bases spanning the gap. The CDR3 totals 14 residues. Germline assignment: CDR1 MDHEN and CDR2 SYDVKM. CDR3 nucleotide sequence: TGTGCCAGCAGTTTCCGAGCGGCTAACAATGAGCAGTTCTTC. Protein: CASSFRAANNEQFF.

The genes are TRBV9 and TRBJ2-7, with TRBD2 matching 8 bases. CDR1 is SGDLS and CDR2 is YYNGEE in the germline V gene. Trimming took 6 bases from V and 2 from J; bases not matched to a gene: 7. The CDR3 sequence is 14 residues long. CDR3: CASKSAGGPYEQYF. In DNA, the CDR3 is TGTGCCAGCAAATCGGCGGGAGGACCCTACGAGCAGTACTTC. The whole variable domain, filled in from reference TRBV9 and TRBJ2-7, reads DSGVTQTPKHLITATGQRVTLRCSPRSGDLSVYWYQQSLDQGLQFLIQYYNGEERAKGNILERFSAQQFPDLHSELNLSSLELGDSALYFCASKSAGGPYEQYFGPGTRLTVT.

This clonotype was seen more than once but under ten times. The chain combines TRBV2 with TRBJ1-2; TRBD1 matches at 8 bases. CDR1 and CDR2 from the germline V gene are SNHLY and FYNNEI. The CDR3 covers 13 residues. With V trimmed by 6 bases and J by 4 bases, 4 bases remained unmatched. In DNA form, the CDR3 reads TGTGCCAGCAGAACAACAGGGGGCTATGGCTACACCTTC. This gives the protein CASRTTGGYGYTF.

This clonotype has ten or more counts. The genes are TRBV12-3 or TRBV12-4 and TRBJ1-3; weak D call: TRBD1 (5 bases). V lost 2 bases to trimming and J lost 6 bases, with 20 bases between them. The CDR3 totals 17 residues. The CDR3 nucleotides are TGTGCCAGCAGTTTACTCCCCCATTTCGCGGGGGAAAACACCATATATTTT. Translating it yields CASSLLPHFAGENTIYF.

This clonotype was picked up a small number of times. The chain combines TRBV20-1 with TRBJ1-5, with D unresolved. Trimming left V 1 base short and J 4 bases short, with 8 bases between. CDR3 size: 13 residues. The germline gives CDR1 DFQATT, CDR2 SNEGSKA (reference sequence). The CDR3 loop is CSARGQVNQPQHF. In DNA form, the CDR3 reads TGCAGTGCTAGAGGGCAGGTTAATCAGCCCCAGCATTTT.

V usage is TRBV19 and J usage is TRBJ2-7, with 14 bases fitting TRBD2. The V and J ends lost 7 bases and 1 base, in that order; junction bases with no gene match: 6. Looked up from germline, CDR1 is LNHDA and CDR2 is SQIVND (reference sequence). This CDR3 is built from 16 residues. Here the CDR3 reads CASTSTSGRGSYEQYF. Here the CDR3 DNA reads TGTGCCAGTACCTCGACTAGCGGGAGGGGTTCCTACGAGCAGTACTTC. The complete variable domain, with remaining parts taken from reference TRBV19 and TRBJ2-7, reads DGGITQSPKYLFRKEGQNVTLSCEQNLNHDAMYWYRQDPGQGLRLIYYSQIVNDFQKGDIAEGYSVSREKKESFPLTVTSAQKNPTAFYLCASTSTSGRGSYEQYFGPGTRLTVT.

This clonotype showed up just a few times. The rearrangement links TRBV7-8 to TRBJ2-7, with D possibly matching TRBD2 (5 bases). CDR1 SGHVS and CDR2 FQNEAQ come from the germline V gene. The CDR3 length is 11 residues. Trimming pared 9 bases from V and 5 bases from J, leaving 11 bases between. The CDR3 region has the DNA TGTGCCAGTGAGGGAGCCCACGAGCAGTACTTC. Translated: CASEGAHEQYF. Combining the CDR3 with reference TRBV7-8 and TRBJ2-7 gives the whole variable domain GAGVSQSPRYKVAKRGQDVALRCDPISGHVSLFWYQQALGQGPEFLTYFQNEAQLDKSGLPSDRFFAERPEGSVSTLKIQRTQQEDSAVYLCASEGAHEQYFGPGTRLTVT.

The V and J genes are TRBV7-9 and TRBJ1-6; TRBD1 aligns across 8 bases. CDR3 length: 14 amino acids. In germline, CDR1 is SEHNR, CDR2 FQNEAQ (reference sequence). The trim removed 5 bases at V and 9 bases at J, leaving 6 bases unmatched. CDR3 in DNA: TGTGCCAGCAGCCAGGGACAGGCGAGTTCACCCCTCCACTTT. Protein sequence: CASSQGQASSPLHF. Filled out from reference TRBV7-9 and TRBJ1-6, the complete variable domain reads DTGVSQNPRHKITKRGQNVTFRCDPISEHNRLYWYRQTLGQGPEFLTYFQNEAQLEKSRLLSDRFSAERPKGSFSTLEIQRTEQGDSAMYLCASSQGQASSPLHFGNGTRLTVT.

V and J are TRBV15 and TRBJ2-3, with a possible D match to TRBD1 (5 bases). The CDR3 spans 16 residues. With 2 bases removed from V and 1 base from J, the gap between germline ends came to 13 bases. Germline CDR1 LNHNV, CDR2 YYDKDF (reference sequence). The CDR3 DNA is TGTGCCACCAGCAGAACCGCCCTAGGGGGCACAGATACGCAGTATTTT. Its protein product is CATSRTALGGTDTQYF.